This TCR beta chain was found in a study of T cell clones after liver transplantation (dated by TCRdb to about 2019). As for the study more broadly: The samples were obtained from ITN030ST, a randomized trial that attempted immunosuppression withdrawal within 2 years after liver transplantation. As an antigen-independent comparator for donor-reactive sequences, third party-reactive TCRbeta sequences were also identified from pre-transplant MLRs. To count as tolerant, a recipient had to stay completely off immunosuppression for at least one year without liver enzymes climbing beyond twice the upper limit of normal. Blood samples were collected pre-transplant, then pre-randomization ahead of withdrawal, and finally post-randomization once withdrawal had either been completed or failed. Donor-reactive T cell clones were identified by TCRbeta sequencing after a pre-transplant mixed lymphocyte reaction and then tracked in post-transplant blood. Until randomization at 12-24 months post-transplant, subjects were given standard immunosuppression, with no induction therapy. Of the eight recipients, a few were HCV-positive, while the remaining recipients had been transplanted for non-autoimmune, non-viral indications. The study cohort included 8 liver transplant recipients, of whom 3 were classified as tolerant and 5 as non-tolerant. The paper's findings and limits, for the study overall: When repertoire turnover was accounted for, significantly reduced detection of donor-reactive sequences was found in 7 of 8 subjects for CD4 and in 8 of 8 subjects for CD8. In 5 of 8 subjects, regardless of tolerance or HCV status, circulating donor-reactive CD4 TCRbeta sequences dropped significantly post-transplant. Donor-reactive sequences decreased more than third party-reactive sequences, which suggests partial antigen-specific deletion that was not related to withdrawal success. Because allograft tissue specimens were not available, migration of donor-reactive T cells into the graft, rather than deletion, may have occurred. The conclusions were considered preliminary, being limited by small, heterogeneous patient numbers and non-standardized post-transplant time points. In two subjects, low numbers of available donor cells limited the measurable donor-reactive repertoire.

Unstimulated PBMCs, after thawing, were stained for CD3, CD4 and CD8 and then FACS-sorted into CD3+CD4+ and CD3+CD8+ populations. Each of the 8 studied subjects was randomized to immunosuppression withdrawal. The Qiagen DNeasy Blood and Tissue Kit was used to isolate genomic DNA. High-throughput TCRbeta CDR3 sequencing of frozen genomic DNA was performed by immunoSEQ, with PCR amplification, mapping, bias correction and internal controls included. Regarding the original processing steps: Only productive rearrangements were retained, and each unique TCRbeta sequence was defined by its CDR3 nucleotide sequence together with its V and J gene. A sequence counted as donor-reactive only if the sequence showed at least 5-fold expansion in CFSE-low cells compared with unstimulated pre-transplant cells and had a frequency of at least 0.01%. Minimum frequency thresholds were set for each subject based on the unstimulated sample with the lowest template count, ensuring at least 90% detection power. Repertoire turnover was measured by Jensen-Shannon divergence between the top 1000 TCRbeta sequences post- and pre-transplant. Changes in detection of donor-reactive sequences were tested with two-sided Fisher's exact tests. The clones in this table, taken by TCRdb from immuneACCESS, are in-frame only. Not every clone is retained; where verified, under half of the shortfall comes from an unresolved V gene, and the cause of the rest is unknown. That table is the source of V, J and clone size, and D and trimming were worked out from the DNA. The sample profile shows some 120,000 clones; approximately 90% of them were found once. The top ten clonotypes cover 0.65% to 0.95% of the sample.

The CDR3 covers 15 residues, taking in both the cysteine and the phenylalanine. Only the CDR3 portion is preserved as DNA: 45 bases, with reading frame beginning at the first base. The germline V gene gives CDR1 as MNHEY and CDR2 as SVGAGI. The junction carries 9 bases between V and J, which are trimmed by 0 bases and 0 bases respectively. Worth noting for this clone: The antigen it recognizes is unknown. Nothing much larger sits one base from this clone, and base qualities are not available.

This chain joins TRBV6-5 to TRBJ2-7; TRBD1 could be the D gene, as 5 bases match. The source material was CD4+ T cells from blood, sampled 12 months after liver transplant. The clonotype originates from a human patient who received a liver transplant. Following transplantation, part of the T cell population may be supplied by the graft donor rather than the patient. The bases are TGTGCCAGCAGTTACTCCCGCGACAGCTCCTACGAGCAGTACTTC. This translates into CASSYSRDSSYEQYF.